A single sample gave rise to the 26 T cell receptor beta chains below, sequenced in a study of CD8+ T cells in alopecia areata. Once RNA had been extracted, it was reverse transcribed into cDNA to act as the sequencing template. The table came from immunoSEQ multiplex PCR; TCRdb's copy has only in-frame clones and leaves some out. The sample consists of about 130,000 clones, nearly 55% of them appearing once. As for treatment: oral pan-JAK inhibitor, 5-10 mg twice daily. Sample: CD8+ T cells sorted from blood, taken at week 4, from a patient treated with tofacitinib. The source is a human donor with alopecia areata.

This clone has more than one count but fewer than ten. In DNA form, the CDR3 reads TGTGCCAGCAGCGCCGGACAGGACGGTAATGAAAAACTGTTTTTT. Its protein is CASSAGQDGNEKLFF. V gene TRBV9 combines with J gene TRBJ1-4, with 7 bases that match TRBD1. This CDR3 has 15 amino acids. Germline V gene lookup returns CDR1 SGDLS and CDR2 YYNGEE. The ends lost 3 bases at V and 4 bases at J; junction bases unmatched: 6.

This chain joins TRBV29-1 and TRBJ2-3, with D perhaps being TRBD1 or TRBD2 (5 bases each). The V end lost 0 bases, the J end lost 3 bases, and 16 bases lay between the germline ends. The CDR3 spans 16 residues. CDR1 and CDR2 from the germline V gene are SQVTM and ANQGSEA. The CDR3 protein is CSVEDHGTVNTDTQYF. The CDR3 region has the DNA TGCAGCGTTGAAGATCACGGGACGGTAAATACAGATACGCAGTATTTT.

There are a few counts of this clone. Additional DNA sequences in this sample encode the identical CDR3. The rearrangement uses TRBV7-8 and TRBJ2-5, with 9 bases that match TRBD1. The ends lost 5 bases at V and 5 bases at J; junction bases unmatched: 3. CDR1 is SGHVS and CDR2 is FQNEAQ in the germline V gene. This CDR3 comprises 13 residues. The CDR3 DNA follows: TGTGCCAGCAGCCCCGACAGGGGGGAGACCCAGTACTTC. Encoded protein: CASSPDRGETQYF. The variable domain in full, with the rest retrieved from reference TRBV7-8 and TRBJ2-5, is GAGVSQSPRYKVAKRGQDVALRCDPISGHVSLFWYQQALGQGPEFLTYFQNEAQLDKSGLPSDRFFAERPEGSVSTLKIQRTQQEDSAVYLCASSPDRGETQYFGPGTRLLVL.

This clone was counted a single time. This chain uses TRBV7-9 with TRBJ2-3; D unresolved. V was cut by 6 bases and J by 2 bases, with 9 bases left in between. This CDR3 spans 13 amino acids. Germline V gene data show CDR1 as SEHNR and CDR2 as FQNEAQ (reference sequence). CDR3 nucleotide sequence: TGTGCCAGCAGGGGCCCCTTCACAGATACGCAGTATTTT. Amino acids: CASRGPFTDTQYF.

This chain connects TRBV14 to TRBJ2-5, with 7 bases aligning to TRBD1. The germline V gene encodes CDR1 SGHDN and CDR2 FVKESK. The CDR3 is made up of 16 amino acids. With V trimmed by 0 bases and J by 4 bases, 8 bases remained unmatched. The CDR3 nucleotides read TGTGCCAGCAGCCAAGATGCAGGGGGAATTCGAGAGACCCAGTACTTC. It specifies CASSQDAGGIRETQYF.

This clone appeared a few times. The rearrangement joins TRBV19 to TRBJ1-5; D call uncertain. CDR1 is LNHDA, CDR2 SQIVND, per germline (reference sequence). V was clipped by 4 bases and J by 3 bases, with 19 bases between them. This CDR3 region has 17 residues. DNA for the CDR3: TGTGCCAGTAGTACCCCCCCAGACTGGGATTACAATCAGCCCCAGCATTTT. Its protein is CASSTPPDWDYNQPQHF. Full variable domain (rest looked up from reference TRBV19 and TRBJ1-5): DGGITQSPKYLFRKEGQNVTLSCEQNLNHDAMYWYRQDPGQGLRLIYYSQIVNDFQKGDIAEGYSVSREKKESFPLTVTSAQKNPTAFYLCASSTPPDWDYNQPQHFGDGTRLSIL.

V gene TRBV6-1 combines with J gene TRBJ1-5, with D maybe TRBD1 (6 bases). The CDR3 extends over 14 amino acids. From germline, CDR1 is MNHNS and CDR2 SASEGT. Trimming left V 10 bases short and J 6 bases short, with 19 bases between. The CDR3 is CANGAQGSSQPQHF. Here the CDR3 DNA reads TGTGCCAACGGGGCCCAGGGGTCTTCTCAGCCCCAGCATTTT.

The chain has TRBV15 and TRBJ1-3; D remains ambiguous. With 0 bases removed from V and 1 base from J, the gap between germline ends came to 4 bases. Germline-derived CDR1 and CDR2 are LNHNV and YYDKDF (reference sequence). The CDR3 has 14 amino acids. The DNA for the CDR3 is TGTGCCACCAGCAGAGACCTTTCTGGAAACACCATATATTTT. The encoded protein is CATSRDLSGNTIYF.

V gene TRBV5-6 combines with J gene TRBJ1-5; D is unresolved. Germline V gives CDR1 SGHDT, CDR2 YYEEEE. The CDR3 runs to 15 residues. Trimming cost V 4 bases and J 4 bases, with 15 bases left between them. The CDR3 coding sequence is TGTGCCAGCAGCCAAAGCCCCGAGGGAAATCAGCCCCAGCATTTT. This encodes CASSQSPEGNQPQHF.

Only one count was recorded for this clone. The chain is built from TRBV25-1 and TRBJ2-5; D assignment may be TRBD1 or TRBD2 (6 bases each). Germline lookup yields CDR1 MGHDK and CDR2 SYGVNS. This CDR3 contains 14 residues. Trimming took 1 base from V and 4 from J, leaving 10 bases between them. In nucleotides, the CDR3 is TGTGCCAGCAGTGAATCCGAGGGGGGAGAGACCCAGTACTTC. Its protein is CASSESEGGETQYF.

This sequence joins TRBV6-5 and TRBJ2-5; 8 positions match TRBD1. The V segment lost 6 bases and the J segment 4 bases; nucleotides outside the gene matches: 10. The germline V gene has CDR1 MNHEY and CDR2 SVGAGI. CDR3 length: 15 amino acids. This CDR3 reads CASRPTGEVGETQYF. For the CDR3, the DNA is TGTGCCAGCAGACCGACAGGGGAGGTGGGAGAGACCCAGTACTTC.

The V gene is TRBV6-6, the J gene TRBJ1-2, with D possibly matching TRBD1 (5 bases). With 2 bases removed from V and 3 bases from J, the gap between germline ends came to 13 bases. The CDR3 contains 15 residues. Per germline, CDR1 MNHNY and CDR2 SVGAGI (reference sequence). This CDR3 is CASSYTGQGHYGYTF. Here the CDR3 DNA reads TGTGCCAGCAGTTACACGGGCCAGGGACACTATGGCTACACCTTC.

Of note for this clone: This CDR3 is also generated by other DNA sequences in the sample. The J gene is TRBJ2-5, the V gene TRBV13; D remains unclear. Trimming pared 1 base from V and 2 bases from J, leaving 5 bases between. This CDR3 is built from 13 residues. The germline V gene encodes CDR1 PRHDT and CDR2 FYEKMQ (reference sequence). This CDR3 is CASSLAQQETQYF. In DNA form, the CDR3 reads TGTGCCAGCAGCTTAGCCCAGCAAGAGACCCAGTACTTC.

The CDR3 DNA reads TGTGCCAGCAGCCTAGGGCCATCGAATTCACCCCTCCACTTT. It encodes CASSLGPSNSPLHF. The V gene is TRBV27, the J gene TRBJ1-6; D is unresolved. The V end was cut by 6 bases, the J end by 7 bases, with 13 bases between. The CDR3 extends over 14 amino acids. Germline V gene sequence: CDR1 MNHEY, CDR2 SMNVEV (reference sequence).

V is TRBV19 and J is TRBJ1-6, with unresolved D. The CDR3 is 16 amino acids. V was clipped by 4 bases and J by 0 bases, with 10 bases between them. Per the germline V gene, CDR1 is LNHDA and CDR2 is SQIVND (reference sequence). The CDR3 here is CASSKKDHSYNSPLHF. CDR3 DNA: TGTGCCAGTAGTAAAAAGGACCACTCCTATAATTCACCCCTCCACTTT.

The CDR3 DNA reads as TGTGCCAGCAGTCTAAAGACTAGCGGGGGGACGCAGTATTTT. Residues: CASSLKTSGGTQYF. The chain joins TRBV27 to TRBJ2-3; 13 positions agree with TRBD2. Per germline, CDR1 MNHEY and CDR2 SMNVEV (reference sequence). This CDR3 is 14 amino acids long. Trimming at V came to 5 bases and at J to 9 bases, leaving 5 bases not matched to a gene.

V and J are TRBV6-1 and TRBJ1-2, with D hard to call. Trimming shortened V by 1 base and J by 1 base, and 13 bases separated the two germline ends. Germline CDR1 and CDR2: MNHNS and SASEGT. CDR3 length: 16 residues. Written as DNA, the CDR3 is TGTGCCAGCAGTGAAGGACGCTGGGTTAGTAACTATGGCTACACCTTC. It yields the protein CASSEGRWVSNYGYTF.

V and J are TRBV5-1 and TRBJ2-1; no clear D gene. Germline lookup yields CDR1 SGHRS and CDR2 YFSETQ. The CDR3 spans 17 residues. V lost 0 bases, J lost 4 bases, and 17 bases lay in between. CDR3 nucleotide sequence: TGCGCCAGCAGCTTGGAGATTCGACCATCCCCGTACAATGAGCAGTTCTTC. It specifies CASSLEIRPSPYNEQFF.

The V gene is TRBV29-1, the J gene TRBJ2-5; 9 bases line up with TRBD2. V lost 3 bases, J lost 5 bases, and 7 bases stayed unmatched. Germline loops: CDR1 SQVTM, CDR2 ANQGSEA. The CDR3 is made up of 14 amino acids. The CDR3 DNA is TGCAGCGTTGATGGCGGGGGGGCCAGTGAGACCCAGTACTTC. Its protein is CSVDGGGASETQYF.

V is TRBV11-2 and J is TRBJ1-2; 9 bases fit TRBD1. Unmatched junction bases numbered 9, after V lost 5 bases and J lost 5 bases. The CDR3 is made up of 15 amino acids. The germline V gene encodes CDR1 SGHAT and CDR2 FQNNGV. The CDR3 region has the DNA TGTGCCAGCAGCACATCTGGGACAGGGTTATATGGCTACACCTTC. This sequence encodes CASSTSGTGLYGYTF.

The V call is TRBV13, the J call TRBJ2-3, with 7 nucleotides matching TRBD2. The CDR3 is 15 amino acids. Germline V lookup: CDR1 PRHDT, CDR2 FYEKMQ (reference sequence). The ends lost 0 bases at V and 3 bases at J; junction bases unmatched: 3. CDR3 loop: CASSLGGEGTDTQYF. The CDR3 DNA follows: TGTGCCAGCAGCTTAGGCGGGGAGGGAACAGATACGCAGTATTTT.

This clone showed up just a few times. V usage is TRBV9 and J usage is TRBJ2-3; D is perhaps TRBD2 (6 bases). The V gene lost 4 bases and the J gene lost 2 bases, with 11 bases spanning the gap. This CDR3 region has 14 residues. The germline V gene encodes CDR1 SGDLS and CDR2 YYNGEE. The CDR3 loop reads CASSFSGSTDTQYF. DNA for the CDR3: TGTGCCAGCAGCTTCAGCGGGTCCACAGATACGCAGTATTTT.

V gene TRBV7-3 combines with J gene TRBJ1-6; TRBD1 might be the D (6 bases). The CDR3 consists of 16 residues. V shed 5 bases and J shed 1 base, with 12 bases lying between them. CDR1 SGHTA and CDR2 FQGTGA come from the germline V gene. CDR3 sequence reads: CASSLFGTSYNSPLHF. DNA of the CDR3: TGTGCCAGCAGCCTTTTCGGGACATCCTATAATTCACCCCTCCACTTT. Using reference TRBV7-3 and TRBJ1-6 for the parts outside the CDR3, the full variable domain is GAGVSQTPSNKVTEKGKYVELRCDPISGHTALYWYRQSLGQGPEFLIYFQGTGAADDSGLPNDRFFAVRPEGSVSTLKIQRTERGDSAVYLCASSLFGTSYNSPLHFGNGTRLTVT.

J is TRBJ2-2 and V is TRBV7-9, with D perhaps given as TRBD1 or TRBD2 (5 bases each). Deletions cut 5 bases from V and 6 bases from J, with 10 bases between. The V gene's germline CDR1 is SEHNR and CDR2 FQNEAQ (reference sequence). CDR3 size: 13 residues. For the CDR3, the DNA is TGTGCCAGCAGCCCAATGGGGGCCGGGGAGCTGTTTTTT. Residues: CASSPMGAGELFF.

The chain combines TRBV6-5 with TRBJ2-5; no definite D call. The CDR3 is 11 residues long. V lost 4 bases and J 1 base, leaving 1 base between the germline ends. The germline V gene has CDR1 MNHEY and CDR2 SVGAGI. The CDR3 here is CASSFQETQYF. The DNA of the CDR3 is TGTGCCAGCAGTTTCCAAGAGACCCAGTACTTC.

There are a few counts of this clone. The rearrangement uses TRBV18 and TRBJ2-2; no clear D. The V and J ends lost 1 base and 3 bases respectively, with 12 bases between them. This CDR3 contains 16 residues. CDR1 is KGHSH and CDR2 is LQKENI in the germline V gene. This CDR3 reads CASSPLQVEDTGELFF. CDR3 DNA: TGTGCCAGCTCACCACTTCAGGTCGAGGACACCGGGGAGCTGTTTTTT. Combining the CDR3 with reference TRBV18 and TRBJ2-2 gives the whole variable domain NAGVMQNPRHLVRRRGQEARLRCSPMKGHSHVYWYRQLPEEGLKFMVYLQKENIIDESGMPKERFSAEFPKEGPSILRIQQVVRGDSAAYFCASSPLQVEDTGELFFGEGSRLTVL.